This is a list of T cell receptor beta chains from one sample in a study of blood T cell repertoires in COVID-19. Here immunoSEQ multiplex PCR was the method, and the copy in TCRdb shows in-frame clones only, minus some. Among 250,000 to 400,000 clones listed, roughly 90% were seen once. The sample was peripheral blood. Receptors were obtained from a woman aged 30 to 39 with COVID-19, enrolled during active disease. The CDR3 runs from the conserved cysteine through the conserved F or W. A D gene is named only where the DNA matches it firmly. Only part of the rows carry a size: once, few, many, or a class if the clone is expanded.

j_gene,d_gene,abundance,v_gene,CDR3nt,CDR3aa
TRBJ2-1,-,once,TRBV11-2,TGTGCCAGCAGCTCCTTCGTCGGTGAGCAGTTCTTC,CASSSFVGEQFF
TRBJ2-6,-,-,TRBV27,TGTGCCAGCACCCGGGACATTTTCTCTGGGGCCAACGTCCTGACTTTC,CASTRDIFSGANVLTF
TRBJ2-7,-,few,TRBV5-4,TGTGCCAGCAGTCTCGGGACGGACAGCTCCTACGAGCAGTACTTC,CASSLGTDSSYEQYF
TRBJ2-1,TRBD2,once,TRBV7-2,TGTGCCAGCAGCAAGAGCGGGGGCCCCTACAATGAGCAGTTCTTC,CASSKSGGPYNEQFF
TRBJ2-1,TRBD2,-,TRBV19,TGTGCCAGTAGTATAGGAGGTAGCGGGAAGTACAATGAGCAGTTCTTC,CASSIGGSGKYNEQFF
TRBJ2-2,-,-,TRBV11-2,TGTGCCAGCAGCTACAACCCTGGCACCGGGGAGCTGTTTTTT,CASSYNPGTGELFF
TRBJ1-1,TRBD1,-,TRBV3-1/TRBV3-2,TGTGCCAGCAGCCTTAACGGACAGGCTGAAGCTTTCTTT,CASSLNGQAEAFF
TRBJ1-2,TRBD1,-,TRBV7-2,TGTGCCAGCAGCTTTAGGGACAGGGTGCTTTGGGGCTACACCTTC,CASSFRDRVLWGYTF
TRBJ2-7,-,-,TRBV5-1,TGCGCCAGCAGCTTGGCTCCAGGGCTGAATACCTACGAGCAGTACTTC,CASSLAPGLNTYEQYF
TRBJ2-7,TRBD2,-,TRBV29-1,TGCAGCGTCCAAGCGGGAGCCCCCTACGAGCAGTACTTC,CSVQAGAPYEQYF
TRBJ2-1,-,-,TRBV20-1,TGCAGTGCTATCAACTACAATGAGCAGTTCTTC,CSAINYNEQFF
TRBJ2-5,-,-,TRBV12-3/TRBV12-4,TGTGCCAGCAGTTACAGGGTTGAGACCCAGTACTTC,CASSYRVETQYF
TRBJ2-1,TRBD2,-,TRBV5-4,TGTGCCAGCAGCTTGGACCTAGCGGATTCTGAGCAGTTCTTC,CASSLDLADSEQFF
TRBJ2-3,TRBD1,-,TRBV7-9,TGTGCCAGCAGCCCCGGACAGGTTCTCACAGATACGCAGTATTTT,CASSPGQVLTDTQYF
TRBJ1-1,-,-,TRBV20-1,TGCAGTGCTAGTCGCGGTTTTGATATGAACACTGAAGCTTTCTTT,CSASRGFDMNTEAFF
TRBJ1-5,TRBD1,-,TRBV27,TGTGCCAGCAGTGTCGGGACAGTTAATCAGCCCCAGCATTTT,CASSVGTVNQPQHF
TRBJ1-5,-,-,TRBV6-5,TGTGCCAGCAGTTACTCGGGAGCGGGGCAGCCCCAGCATTTT,CASSYSGAGQPQHF
TRBJ2-5,TRBD2,-,TRBV7-9,TGTGCCAGCAGCTTATATGGTCTAGCGGGAGGGAGAGAGACCCAGTACTTC,CASSLYGLAGGRETQYF
TRBJ2-7,-,-,TRBV29-1,TGCAGCGTTATGACGGGTACCTACGAGCAGTACTTC,CSVMTGTYEQYF
TRBJ1-2,TRBD1,-,TRBV5-6,TGTGCCAGCAGCCTGGACAGGGAGAACTATGGCTACACCTTC,CASSLDRENYGYTF
TRBJ2-1,TRBD2,-,TRBV15,TGTGCCACCAGCATTTCCCTAGCGGAATACAATGAGCAGTTCTTC,CATSISLAEYNEQFF
TRBJ1-3,-,-,TRBV6-5,TGTGCCACCGGCGGGGGTCGTGGAAACACCATATATTTT,CATGGGRGNTIYF
TRBJ2-7,-,-,TRBV30,TGTGCCTGGACCCTGGGCAGGCTGGACGAGCAGTACTTC,CAWTLGRLDEQYF
TRBJ1-1,-,-,TRBV30,TGTGCCTGGGGGAGCGTTACAGGCACTGAAGCTTTCTTT,CAWGSVTGTEAFF
TRBJ2-7,TRBD1,-,TRBV2,TGTGCCAGCTTGGACAGGGAAACCTACGAGCAGTACTTC,CASLDRETYEQYF
TRBJ2-3,TRBD2,-,TRBV9,TGTGCCAGCAGCGTCGCTAGCGGGAGGGCGTTGGGGAAAGATACGCAGTATTTT,CASSVASGRALGKDTQYF
TRBJ2-1,TRBD2,-,TRBV7-9,TGTGCCAGCAGCTCCCCGTCGGGAGGCCCCTACAATGAGCAGTTCTTC,CASSSPSGGPYNEQFF
TRBJ1-5,-,-,TRBV28,TGTGCCAGCAGTTTATATGGCGGTAATCAGCCCCAGCATTTT,CASSLYGGNQPQHF
TRBJ2-5,-,-,TRBV7-9,TGTGCCAGCAGCTTATTAGTGGGGACACAGGACATAAGACGGGAGACCCAGTACTTC,CASSLLVGTQDIRRETQYF
TRBJ2-7,TRBD1,-,TRBV7-9,TGTGCCAGCAGCTTAGCCGGGACAGTTACCTACGAGCAGTACTTC,CASSLAGTVTYEQYF
TRBJ1-1,-,-,TRBV5-1,TGCGCCAGCAGCTTGGACAGTATGAACACTGAAGCTTTCTTT,CASSLDSMNTEAFF
TRBJ2-7,-,-,TRBV27,TGTGCCAGCCGAACAAGTTCCTACGAGCAGTACTTC,CASRTSSYEQYF
TRBJ1-2,-,-,TRBV30,TGTGCCTGGACCCCGCGGGGGTGTGGCTACACCTTC,CAWTPRGCGYTF
TRBJ1-5,TRBD1,once,TRBV28,TGTGCCAGCAGTTTGGGACAGGTTTATAGCAATCAGCCCCAGCATTTT,CASSLGQVYSNQPQHF
TRBJ1-2,-,-,TRBV7-9,TGTGCCAGCAGCTTAGGGACAGTATATGGCTACACCTTC,CASSLGTVYGYTF
TRBJ2-2,TRBD2,-,TRBV9,TGTGCCAGCAGCGTATGGCCGAAGCCTAGCGGGACGGGAACCGGGGAGCTGTTTTTT,CASSVWPKPSGTGTGELFF
TRBJ2-1,-,-,TRBV4-1,TGCGCCAGCAGCCATCCCCGGGACAACTTAAGGGATGAGCAGTTCTTC,CASSHPRDNLRDEQFF